This TCR beta chain was observed in a study of T cells in Graves' hyperthyroidism and ophthalmopathy. Amplified TCR beta CDR3 regions derived from RNA transcripts. HTBI primers were the set used in a first-round RT-PCR of the TCR CDR3. TCRdb reprocessed the multiplex PCR reads via MiXCR and lists one record per CDR3 protein. The data show about 360,000 distinct CDR3 sequences, 20% to 25% seen once. Sequencing was carried out using blood. This TCR was recovered from a man aged 45-60 years with Graves' hyperthyroidism.

In nucleotides, the CDR3 is TGCAGTGCCAGACCTAGCGGGAGGGCCGACAAATACAATGAGCAGTTCTTC. This translates into CSARPSGRADKYNEQFF. The gene calls are TRBV20-1 and TRBJ2-1; TRBD2 matches 12 bases. The CDR3 totals 17 residues. The germline CDR1 and CDR2 sequences are DFQATT and SNEGSKA (reference sequence). With 6 bases clipped from V and 4 bases from J, the junction kept 13 bases outside the gene matches.